These 3 T cell receptor beta chains originate from one sample sequenced in a study of control samples from healthy donors and cancer patients. The repertoire was sequenced with immunoSEQ multiplex PCR; TCRdb's copy has only in-frame clones and lacks some. Of 120,000 or so clones listed, more than 75% are singletons. What was sequenced was blood. The receptor set was obtained from a man aged 35 to 55 in good health.

This chain joins TRBV9 and TRBJ1-2, with no clear D. CDR3 length: 16 amino acids. The V gene lost 2 bases and the J gene lost 2 bases, with 16 bases spanning the gap. CDR1 is SGDLS, CDR2 YYNGEE, per germline. The DNA of the CDR3 is TGTGCCAGCAGCGTGGACTACCCCTTCCCCAACTATGGCTACACCTTC. Translation: CASSVDYPFPNYGYTF.

The chain recombines TRBV6-2 or TRBV6-3 with TRBJ2-7; TRBD1 agrees at 8 bases. V lost 0 bases to trimming and J lost 0 bases; unmatched junction nucleotides: 10. The CDR3 is 18 residues long. Germline lookup yields CDR1 MNHEY and CDR2 SVGEGT. DNA for the CDR3: TGTGCCAGCAGTTACTCGAAGGGGGGACAGGCCCTCTCCTACGAGCAGTACTTC. Translating it yields CASSYSKGGQALSYEQYF.

In its sample, this clone was seen once. This chain links TRBV6-5 with TRBJ2-2, with D unclear. The germline CDR1 and CDR2 sequences are MNHEY and SVGAGI. The V end lost 8 bases, the J end lost 0 bases, and 10 bases lay between the germline ends. CDR3 length equals 14 residues. The CDR3 protein is CASAMGSNTGELFF. CDR3 coding DNA: TGTGCCAGCGCGATGGGCTCGAACACCGGGGAGCTGTTTTTT.